This TCR beta chain emerged from a study of HIV-infected patients and healthy controls (dated by TCRdb to the mid-2010s). Library preparation was by 5' RACE. The sequencer was an Illumina MiSeq. TCRdb ran its own pipeline on the public reads, namely fastp trimming at Q25 and MiXCR clone calling, and kept in-frame beta chains. Merged by CDR3 protein, the rows form single entries marked with the most common genes and DNA. The sample data list tens of thousands of distinct CDR3 sequences, and about 16% of these were observed just once. Approximately 5% of the sample lies in the top ten. As regards this clonotype: Its antigen target is currently unknown. No much larger clonotype is one base removed from it; base qualities were not supplied.

Deletion took 6 bases off V and 2 bases off J, with a span of 14 bases between the germline ends. Inclusive of the bounding cysteine and phenylalanine, the CDR3 is 14 residues long. The DNA shown is the 42-base CDR3, in frame from base 1. The rearranged segments are TRBV12-3 or TRBV12-4 and TRBJ2-7; the D gene could be either TRBD1 or TRBD2, each agreeing at 5 bases. Material for sequencing was CD4+ T cells from blood. This receptor was obtained from a human donor in good health. The sequenced DNA: TGTGCCAGCAGCCTAGTGGGGGTGACCTACGAGCAGTACTTC. Its protein is CASSLVGVTYEQYF.